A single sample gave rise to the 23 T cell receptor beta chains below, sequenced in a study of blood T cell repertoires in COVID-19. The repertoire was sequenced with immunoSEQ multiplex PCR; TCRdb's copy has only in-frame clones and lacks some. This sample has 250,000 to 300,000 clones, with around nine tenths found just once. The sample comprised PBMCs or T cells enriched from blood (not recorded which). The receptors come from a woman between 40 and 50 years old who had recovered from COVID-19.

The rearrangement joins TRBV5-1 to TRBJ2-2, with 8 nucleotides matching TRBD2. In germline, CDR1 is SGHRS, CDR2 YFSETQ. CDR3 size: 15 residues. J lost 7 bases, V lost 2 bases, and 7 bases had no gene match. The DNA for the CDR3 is TGCGCCAGCAGCTTTCAAGCGGGAGTTGTCGGGGAGCTGTTTTTT. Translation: CASSFQAGVVGELFF.

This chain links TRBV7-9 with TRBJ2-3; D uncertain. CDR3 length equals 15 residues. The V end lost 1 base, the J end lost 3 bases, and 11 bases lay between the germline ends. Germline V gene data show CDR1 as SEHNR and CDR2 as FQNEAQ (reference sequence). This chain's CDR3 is CASSLVSSRTDTQYF. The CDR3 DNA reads TGTGCCAGCAGCTTAGTGTCTAGTAGGACAGATACGCAGTATTTT.

The CDR3 is CASSYSGLNQPQHF. In DNA, the CDR3 is TGTGCCAGCAGTTACTCGGGGCTCAATCAGCCCCAGCATTTT. V usage is TRBV6-2 or TRBV6-3 and J usage is TRBJ1-5; TRBD1 is a possible D gene (5 bases). This CDR3 spans 14 amino acids. The V end was cut by 0 bases, the J end by 3 bases, with 6 bases between. The germline CDR1 and CDR2 sequences are MNHEY and SVGEGT.

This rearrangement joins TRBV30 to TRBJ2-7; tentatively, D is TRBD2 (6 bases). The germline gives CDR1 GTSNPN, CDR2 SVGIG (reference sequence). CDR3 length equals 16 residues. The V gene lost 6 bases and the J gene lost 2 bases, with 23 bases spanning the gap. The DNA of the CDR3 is TGTGCCTGCACCCGACGGAGGAGTAGCGGACCCTACGAGCAGTACTTC. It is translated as CACTRRRSSGPYEQYF. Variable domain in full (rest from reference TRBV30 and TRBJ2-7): SQTIHQWPATLVQPVGSPLSLECTVEGTSNPNLYWYRQAAGRGLQLLFYSVGIGQISSEVPQNLSASRPQDRQFILSSKKLLLSDSGFYLCACTRRRSSGPYEQYFGPGTRLTVT.

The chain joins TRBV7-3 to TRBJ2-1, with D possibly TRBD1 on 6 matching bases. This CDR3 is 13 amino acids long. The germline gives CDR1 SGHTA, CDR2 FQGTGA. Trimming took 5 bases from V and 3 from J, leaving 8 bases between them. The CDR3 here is CASSLTGYNEQFF. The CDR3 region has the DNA TGTGCCAGCAGCCTGACAGGCTACAATGAGCAGTTCTTC.

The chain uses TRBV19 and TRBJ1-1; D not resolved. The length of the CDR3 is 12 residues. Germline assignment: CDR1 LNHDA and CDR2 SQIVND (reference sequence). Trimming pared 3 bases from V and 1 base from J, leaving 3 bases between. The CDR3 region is CASSIRNTEAFF. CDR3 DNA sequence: TGTGCCAGTAGTATCCGGAACACTGAAGCTTTCTTT. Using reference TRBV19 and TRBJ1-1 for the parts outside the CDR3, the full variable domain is DGGITQSPKYLFRKEGQNVTLSCEQNLNHDAMYWYRQDPGQGLRLIYYSQIVNDFQKGDIAEGYSVSREKKESFPLTVTSAQKNPTAFYLCASSIRNTEAFFGQGTRLTVV.

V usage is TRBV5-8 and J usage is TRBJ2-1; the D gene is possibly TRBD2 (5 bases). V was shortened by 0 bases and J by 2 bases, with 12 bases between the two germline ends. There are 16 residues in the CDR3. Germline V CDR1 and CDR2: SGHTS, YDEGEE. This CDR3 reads CASSLEPGGTYNEQFF. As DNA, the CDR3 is TGTGCCAGCAGCTTGGAGCCCGGAGGCACCTACAATGAGCAGTTCTTC.

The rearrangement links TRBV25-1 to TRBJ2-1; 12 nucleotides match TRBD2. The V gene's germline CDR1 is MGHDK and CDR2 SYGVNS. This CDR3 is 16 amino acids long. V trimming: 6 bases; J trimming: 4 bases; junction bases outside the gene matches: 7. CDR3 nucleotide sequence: TGTGCCAGCAGGGAAACCGGGACTAGCGGGTACAATGAGCAGTTCTTC. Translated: CASRETGTSGYNEQFF.

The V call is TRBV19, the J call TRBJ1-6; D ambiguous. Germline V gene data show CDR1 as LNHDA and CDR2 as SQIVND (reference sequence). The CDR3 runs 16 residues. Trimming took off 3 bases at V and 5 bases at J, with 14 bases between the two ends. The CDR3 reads CASSMRRTGNNSPLHF. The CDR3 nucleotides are TGTGCCAGTAGTATGAGAAGGACCGGGAATAATTCACCCCTCCACTTT.

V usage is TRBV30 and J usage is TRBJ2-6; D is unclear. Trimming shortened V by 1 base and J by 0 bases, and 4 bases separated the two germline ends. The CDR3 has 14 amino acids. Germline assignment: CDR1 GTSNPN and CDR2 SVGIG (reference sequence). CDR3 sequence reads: CAWSDGSGANVLTF. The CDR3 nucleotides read TGTGCCTGGAGTGACGGCTCTGGGGCCAACGTCCTGACTTTC. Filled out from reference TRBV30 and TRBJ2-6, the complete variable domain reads SQTIHQWPATLVQPVGSPLSLECTVEGTSNPNLYWYRQAAGRGLQLLFYSVGIGQISSEVPQNLSASRPQDRQFILSSKKLLLSDSGFYLCAWSDGSGANVLTFGAGSRLTVL.

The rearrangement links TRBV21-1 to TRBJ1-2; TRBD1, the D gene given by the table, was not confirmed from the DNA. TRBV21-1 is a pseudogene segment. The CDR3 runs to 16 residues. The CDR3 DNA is TGTGCCAGCAGCAAAGGGCAGGGGGCGGTTAACTATGGCTACACCTTC. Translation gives CASSKGQGAVNYGYTF.

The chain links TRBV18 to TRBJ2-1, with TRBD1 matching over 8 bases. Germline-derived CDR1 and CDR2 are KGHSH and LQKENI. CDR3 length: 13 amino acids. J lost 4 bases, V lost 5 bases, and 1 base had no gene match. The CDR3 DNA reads TGTGCCAGCTCAGGGACAGGTTACAATGAGCAGTTCTTC. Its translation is CASSGTGYNEQFF.

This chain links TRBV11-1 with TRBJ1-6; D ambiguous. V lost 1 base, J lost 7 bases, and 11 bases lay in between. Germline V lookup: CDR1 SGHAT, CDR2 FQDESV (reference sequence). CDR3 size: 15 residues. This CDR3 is CASSLDGGRNSPLHF. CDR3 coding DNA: TGTGCCAGCAGCTTAGATGGAGGCAGAAATTCACCCCTCCACTTT.

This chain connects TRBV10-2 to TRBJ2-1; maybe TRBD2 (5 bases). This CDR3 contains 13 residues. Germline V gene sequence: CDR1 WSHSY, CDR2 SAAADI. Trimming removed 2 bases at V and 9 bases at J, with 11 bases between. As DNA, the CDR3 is TGCGCCAGCAGTGAGGAGGCCCGGGGTGAGCAGTTCTTC. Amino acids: CASSEEARGEQFF.

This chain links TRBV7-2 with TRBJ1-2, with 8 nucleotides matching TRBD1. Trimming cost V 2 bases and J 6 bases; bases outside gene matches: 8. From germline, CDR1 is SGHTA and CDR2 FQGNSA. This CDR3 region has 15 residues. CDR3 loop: CASSLNSLRGHGYTF. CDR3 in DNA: TGTGCCAGCAGCTTAAATAGTCTCAGGGGGCATGGCTACACCTTC. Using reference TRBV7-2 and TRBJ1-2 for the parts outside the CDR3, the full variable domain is GAGVSQSPSNKVTEKGKDVELRCDPISGHTALYWYRQSLGQGLEFLIYFQGNSAPDKSGLPSDRFSAERTGGSVSTLTIQRTQQEDSAVYLCASSLNSLRGHGYTFGSGTRLTVV.

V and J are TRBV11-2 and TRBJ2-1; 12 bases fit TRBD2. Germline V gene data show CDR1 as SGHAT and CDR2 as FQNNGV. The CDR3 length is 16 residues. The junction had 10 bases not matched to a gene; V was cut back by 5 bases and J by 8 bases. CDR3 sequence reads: CASSLRPSGGAYEQFF. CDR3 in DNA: TGTGCCAGCAGCCTACGGCCTAGCGGGGGGGCCTATGAGCAGTTCTTC.

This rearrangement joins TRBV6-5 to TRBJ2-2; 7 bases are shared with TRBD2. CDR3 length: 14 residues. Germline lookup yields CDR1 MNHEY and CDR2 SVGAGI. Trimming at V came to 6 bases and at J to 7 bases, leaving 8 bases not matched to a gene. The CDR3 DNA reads TGTGCCAGCAGCCCATCGGGAGGTGACGGGGAGCTGTTTTTT. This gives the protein CASSPSGGDGELFF.

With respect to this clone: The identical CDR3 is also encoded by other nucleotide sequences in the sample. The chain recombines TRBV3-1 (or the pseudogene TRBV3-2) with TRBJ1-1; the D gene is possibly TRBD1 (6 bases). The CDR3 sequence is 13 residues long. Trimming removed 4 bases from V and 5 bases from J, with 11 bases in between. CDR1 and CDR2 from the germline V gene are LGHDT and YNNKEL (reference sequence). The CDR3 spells CASSPRGGTEAFF. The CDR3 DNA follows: TGTGCCAGCAGCCCAAGGGGGGGAACTGAAGCTTTCTTT.

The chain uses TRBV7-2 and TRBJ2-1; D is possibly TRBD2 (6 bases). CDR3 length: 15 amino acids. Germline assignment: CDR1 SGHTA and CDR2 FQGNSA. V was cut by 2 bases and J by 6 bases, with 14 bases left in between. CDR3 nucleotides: TGTGCCAGCAGCTTAATGTTGGGGGAGGCCAATGAGCAGTTCTTC. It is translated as CASSLMLGEANEQFF. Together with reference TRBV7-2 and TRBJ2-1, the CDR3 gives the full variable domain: GAGVSQSPSNKVTEKGKDVELRCDPISGHTALYWYRQSLGQGLEFLIYFQGNSAPDKSGLPSDRFSAERTGGSVSTLTIQRTQQEDSAVYLCASSLMLGEANEQFFGPGTRLTVL.

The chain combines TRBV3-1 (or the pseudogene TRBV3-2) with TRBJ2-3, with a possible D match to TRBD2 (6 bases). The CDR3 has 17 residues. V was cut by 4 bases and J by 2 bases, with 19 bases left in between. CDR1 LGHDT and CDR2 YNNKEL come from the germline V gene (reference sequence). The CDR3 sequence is CASSRSDDSGYTDTQYF. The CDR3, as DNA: TGTGCCAGCAGCCGGAGTGACGACAGCGGGTACACAGATACGCAGTATTTT.

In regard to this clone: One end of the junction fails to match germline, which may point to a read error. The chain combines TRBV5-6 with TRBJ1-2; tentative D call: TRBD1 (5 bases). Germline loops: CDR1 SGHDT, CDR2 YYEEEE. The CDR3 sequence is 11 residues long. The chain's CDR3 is CASSITGQAAF. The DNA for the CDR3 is TGTGCCAGCAGCATAACAGGTCAAGCTGCCTTC.

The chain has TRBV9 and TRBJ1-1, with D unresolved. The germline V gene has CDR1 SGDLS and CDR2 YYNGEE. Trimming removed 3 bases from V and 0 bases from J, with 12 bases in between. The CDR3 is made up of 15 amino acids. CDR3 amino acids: CASSESEQMNTEAFF. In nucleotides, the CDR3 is TGTGCCAGCAGCGAATCGGAACAGATGAACACTGAAGCTTTCTTT.

The CDR3: CASSLNYGYTF. DNA of the CDR3: TGTGCCAGCAGTCTGAACTATGGCTACACCTTC. The chain couples TRBV25-1 to TRBJ1-2; D is ambiguous. The CDR3 has 11 residues. Germline V gene sequence: CDR1 MGHDK, CDR2 SYGVNS. The ends were cut back, 5 bases at V and 2 bases at J, with 3 bases in the middle.